Described below is a single TCR beta chain sequence and its context. Its antigen remains unidentified. There are no base qualities to consult, and no much larger clone falls within one base. The cohort consisted of 650 to 700 healthy bone marrow donors. At the time of sampling, all cohort members were nominally healthy, though unrecorded immune exposures were likely present. The donor was CMV seropositive and belonged to the group of 250 to 300 seropositive cohort members. A peripheral blood sample was collected from each donor, and TCR beta sequencing was performed on peripheral blood mononuclear cells. Genomic DNA was extracted from the blood cell samples with the Qiagen DNeasy Blood Extraction Kit. The cysteine opens and the phenylalanine closes a CDR3 of 14 amino acids. The read is trimmed to its CDR3 DNA, 42 bases read in frame from base 1. The CDR1 and CDR2 encoded by the germline V gene (reference sequence) are MNHEY and SMNVEV. V has 6 bases trimmed and J has 3 bases trimmed; junction bases matching no gene number 6.

This sample is part of a study of cytomegalovirus exposure and HLA in healthy donors (dated by TCRdb to 2016 to 2017). Looking at the study overall: An earlier analysis of approximately 590 of the donors reported about 250 Gb of sequence data and some 100 million unique TCR beta sequences from 150 million to 200 million T cells. Roughly 300 gigabases of sequencing data and 80 million or so unique TCR sequences were included in an early release covering about 600 HLA-typed donors. Of the approximately 400 genotyped donors, approximately 82% fell in the genetic ancestry cluster associated with self-reported Caucasian donors. The study aimed to test whether signatures of past pathogen exposure could be identified by cataloging public T cell receptors. The study used immunosequencing to profile the T cell repertoires of about 670 subjects and linked those repertoires to cytomegalovirus serostatus. Along with the approximately 650-subject first cohort, a separate validation cohort of over a hundred different subjects was used. High-throughput TCR immunosequencing, statistical association of individual TCRs with disease status, and machine learning were combined to predict cytomegalovirus infection status. A later analysis re-examined previously published TCR beta repertoires from about 670 donors and added high-resolution HLA genotyping to investigate patterns of TCR occurrence. Rather than drawing on any new phenotypic data, the later analysis identified candidate immune exposures from TCR beta sequences and the way those sequences occurred across donors. An earlier analysis of 587 of the donors used high-throughput TCR beta sequencing to judge whether each TCR beta V gene segment behaved as functional or pseudogenic. Donor age, sex, ethnicity and CMV serostatus were compiled together with the repertoire data. In a later genetic analysis, genome-wide SNP genotypes for about three fifths of the 666 donors were used, and that subset was treated as a discovery cohort. All discovery cohort repertoires had been generated using a single sequencing platform. Both class I and class II loci were covered by HLA typing, at four-digit resolution. The number of typed donors differed by locus: about 629-630 for A, B, C, DRB1 and DQB1; 522 for DQA1; some 610 for DPA1; and about 470 for DPB1. A few DR-DQ haplotypes were treated as single units for association and clustering because of strong linkage in the cohort. On average, about 240,000 unique TCR beta nucleotide sequences were sequenced per donor among roughly 430 genotyped donors of the cohort, with roughly 18% of those sequences being non-productive. Results the study describes overall, beyond this receptor: According to the authors, the approach could potentially be generalized to other disease states and immunological phenotypes. Because counts were too low, some 16 rarely observed V segments, including chromosome 9 orphons, were excluded from the earlier analysis of under 650 of the donors. Most TCR sequences were observed very rarely across donors, whereas some public TCRs were present in many individuals. Because HLA typing was unavailable for some donors at each locus, only the typed subset was used in association tests. Immune exposure information for the cohort was limited to CMV serostatus. In a later analysis, most CMV-associated TCR beta chains were found to appear HLA-restricted, with HLA associations seemingly driven largely by CMV exposure. A later analysis associated about 16,000 TCR beta sequences with specific HLA alleles at a false discovery rate of 0.05. Compared with equally common non-associated chains, HLA-associated TCR beta chains in a later analysis were more clonally expanded and had lower generation probabilities. The classifier was reported to diagnose cytomegalovirus status with high specificity and sensitivity in both the original cohort and the validation cohort. In a later analysis, TCR association rates were found to vary across HLA loci, with the most associated TCRs seen for DRB1 alleles and the fewest for HLA-C alleles. When HLA alleles, especially DR and DQ, strongly co-occurred, TCR associations were difficult to assign to individual alleles. In this cohort, only TCR beta chains were sequenced, and detectable features were limited by the absence of alpha or paired-chain data. Several of the top co-occurrence clusters appeared to be linked to parvovirus B19, influenza, CMV and Epstein-Barr virus, according to a later analysis. A further reported finding was that TCR beta sequences accurately predicted the HLA-A and HLA-B alleles for most subjects in the first cohort. Some IMGT-functional V segments, including TRBV6-2 and TRBV6-3, could not be told apart with the 87-base-pair reads, so those segments were excluded. V-gene and J-gene trimming of TCR beta chains was associated with a missense DCLRE1C variant in a later genetic analysis, and the association was replicated in an independent cohort. Correlated functional status among segregating V segments might be attributable to linkage disequilibrium, but an unknown experimental factor could not be ruled out. Compared with the 666-donor mean, donors in an Asian-associated ancestry cluster had fewer N-insertions in productive TCRs, according to a later genetic analysis. The presence/absence analyses assumed that sequencing depth was roughly uniform across donors, and that assumption may not be true. A total of 150 to 200 TCR beta chains were listed by the study as associated with cytomegalovirus. In an earlier analysis of 587 of the donors, most TCR beta V segments appeared in productive rearrangements about 90% or about 30% of the time, broadly matching IMGT annotations. In vitro tests confirmed that three of the cytomegalovirus-associated TCR beta chains recognize cytomegalovirus antigens. A cluster of highly shared sequence variants was judged likely to be a technical artifact of the sequencing pipeline.

The library was obtained by the immunoSEQ multiplex PCR assay. For the multiplex PCR, a mixture combining 60 forward primers for TCR Vbeta segments and 13 reverse primers for TCR Jbeta segments was used. Amplification of the CDR3 region of rearranged TCR beta genes was performed with a multiplex PCR assay on genomic DNA. Amplified TCR beta libraries were sequenced as 87-base-pair reads on the Illumina HiSeq System. As for the original processing: In a later analysis, roughly 80 million unique TCR beta chains were counted across the 690 or so repertoires, and roughly 10 million of these chains were shared by at least two donors. Raw reads were error-corrected and collapsed into unique sequences with a nearest-neighbor algorithm that merged closely related sequences to remove PCR and sequencing errors. Alignment of CDR3 sequences to IMGT reference sequences was used to assign V, D and J gene segments. For a sequence to be retained, at least a six-nucleotide match to both a V gene segment and a J gene segment was required. Rearrangements were called productive when the CDR3 lacked stop codons and stayed in frame with V and J; all others were non-productive. CDR3 was defined by IMGT convention, running from the second conserved V-encoded cysteine to the conserved J-encoded phenylalanine. The earlier analysis of about 530 of the donors excluded any sequence lacking an unambiguous match to a single V gene segment. An earlier analysis of several hundred of the donors called V segments functional above 56.7% productive rearrangements and segregating when the between-donor standard deviation exceeded 5%. A statistical classification framework was built for diagnosing cytomegalovirus status from the catalog of TCR beta chain sequences. V and J gene assignment, in a later analysis, came from comparing TCR nucleotide sequences with IMGT/GENE-DB human TR gene sequences. The TCRdist pipeline was used in a later analysis to assign CDR3 sequences and most-parsimonious VDJ recombination scenarios. A later analysis defined each TCR beta chain by its CDR3 amino acid sequence plus V-gene family, and excluded reads lacking a unique V-gene family. In a later analysis, around 600 highly shared, low-generation-probability nucleotide sequences were removed to address suspected cross-contamination and a sequencing artifact. In a later analysis, a clonal expansion index was calculated for each public chain from normalized within-repertoire ranks of inferred template counts. A later analysis computed generation probabilities with a VDJ recombination model fitted to out-of-frame rearrangements, and checked the results against IGoR. A later analysis scored TCR-TCR, TCR-HLA and TCR-CMV co-occurrence with hypergeometric tests, applying a repertoire-size bias correction to TCR pairs. A later analysis estimated false discovery rates by permuting HLA or CMV assignments 20 times. A later analysis grouped co-occurring TCRs with DBSCAN, adding TCRdist sequence similarity when clustering within HLA-allele-positive subsets. Co-occurrence clustering excluded repertoires with fewer than 30,000 or more than 120,000 public chains, plus five with anomalous nucleotide sharing. TCRdb obtained this table from immuneACCESS and retained in-frame rearrangements with V and J assigned. These tables miss some clones; where compared with another copy, unresolved V genes account for less than half of the shortfall, and the remainder is unexplained. V and J calls and clone size are given by that table; D and trimming were obtained from the DNA. The sample table lists 250,000 to 350,000 clones, 86% of them with a count of one. The ten most abundant clones make up roughly 4% of the sample.

The specimen was PBMCs. The clonotype comes from a man aged 35-49 years in good health and CMV-seropositive. This sequence uses TRBV27 and TRBJ2-7; 9 bases in between match TRBD1. The nucleotide sequence reads as follows: TGTGCCAGCAGATTCAAGACAGGGGGCTACGAGCAGTACTTC. Translated, this is CASRFKTGGYEQYF.